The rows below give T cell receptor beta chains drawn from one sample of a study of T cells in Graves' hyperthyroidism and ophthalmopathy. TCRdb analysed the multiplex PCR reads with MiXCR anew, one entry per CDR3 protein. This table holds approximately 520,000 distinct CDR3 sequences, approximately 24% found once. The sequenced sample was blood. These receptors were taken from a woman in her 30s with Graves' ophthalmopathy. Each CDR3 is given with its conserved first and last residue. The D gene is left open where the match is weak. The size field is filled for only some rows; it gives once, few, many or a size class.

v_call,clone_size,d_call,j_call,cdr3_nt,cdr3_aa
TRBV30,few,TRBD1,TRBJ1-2,TGTGCCGGACCGACAGGGGCCGGCTATGGCTACACCTTC,CAGPTGAGYGYTF
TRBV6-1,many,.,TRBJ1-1,TGTGCCAGCAGTGATCTTAGGTTGATGAACACTGAAGCTTTCTTT,CASSDLRLMNTEAFF
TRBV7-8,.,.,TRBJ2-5,TGTGCCAGCAGCTTAGCTCAGGGGGGTACCCAAGAGACCCAGTACTTC,CASSLAQGGTQETQYF
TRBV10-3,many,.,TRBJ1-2,TGTGCCATCAGTGGGGACCAGCCGTATGGCTACACCTTC,CAISGDQPYGYTF
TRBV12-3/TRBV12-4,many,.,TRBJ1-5,TGTGCCAGCAGGCAGGGACGGGTCAATCAGCCCCAGCATTTT,CASRQGRVNQPQHF
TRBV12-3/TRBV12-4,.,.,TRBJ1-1,TGTGCCAGCAGTTTAGGGTCTTTGGGGAGCACTGAAGCTTTCTTT,CASSLGSLGSTEAFF
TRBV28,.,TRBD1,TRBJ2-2,TGTGCCAGCAGTCCAAGGGACAGGGGGAACACCGGGGAGCTGTTTTTT,CASSPRDRGNTGELFF
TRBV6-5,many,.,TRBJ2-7,TGTGCCAGCAGTTACTCGAGCGGAGGGGTGGAGCAGTACTTC,CASSYSSGGVEQYF
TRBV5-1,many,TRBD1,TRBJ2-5,TGCGCCAGCAGCTTGGTTGGGACAGAAGAGACCCAGTACTTC,CASSLVGTEETQYF
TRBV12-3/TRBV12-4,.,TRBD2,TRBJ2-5,TGTGCCAGCACCCTTTCGCGGGGGGGCCAAGAGACCCAGTACTTC,CASTLSRGGQETQYF
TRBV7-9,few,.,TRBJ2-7,TGTGCCAGCAGCTCAAATGAGGGAGTAAGCGAGCAGTACTTC,CASSSNEGVSEQYF
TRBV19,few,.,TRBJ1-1,TGTGCCAGTAGTCAACAGGTGAACACTGAAGCTTTCTTT,CASSQQVNTEAFF